Listed here are 31 T cell receptor beta chains from one sample, sequenced in a study of blood T cells in healthy people across ages. It was with a sample-barcoded 5' primer and a J-beta primer mix that a second PCR of about 6 to 12 cycles was run. TCRdb passed the 5' RACE reads through MiXCR, listing each CDR3 protein once. The sample lists about a million distinct CDR3 sequences; roughly 50% were seen once. The sequenced material came from blood. These receptors all stem from a man aged 25-45 years in good health.

V is TRBV7-9 and J is TRBJ1-1; D possibly corresponds to TRBD1 (6 bases). V lost 1 base and J 4 bases, leaving 13 bases between the germline ends. CDR3 length equals 15 residues. The germline gives CDR1 SEHNR, CDR2 FQNEAQ (reference sequence). CDR3 nucleotides: TGTGCCAGCAGCTTAGTCCAGGGGCAGGGCACTGAAGCTTTCTTT. Amino acids: CASSLVQGQGTEAFF.

This clonotype was found a few times. This sequence joins TRBV7-2 and TRBJ2-4; D unclear. V was trimmed by 1 base and J by 8 bases, leaving 12 bases between them. The CDR3 is 14 residues long. Germline V gene sequence: CDR1 SGHTA, CDR2 FQGNSA. The CDR3 loop is CASSLVLGFDIQYF. CDR3 coding DNA: TGTGCCAGCAGCTTAGTGTTGGGGTTTGACATTCAGTACTTC. Drawing the rest from reference TRBV7-2 and TRBJ2-4, the complete variable domain is GAGVSQSPSNKVTEKGKDVELRCDPISGHTALYWYRQSLGQGLEFLIYFQGNSAPDKSGLPSDRFSAERTGGSVSTLTIQRTQQEDSAVYLCASSLVLGFDIQYFGAGTRLSVL.

This chain uses TRBV28 with TRBJ2-1, with D possibly matching TRBD2 (6 bases). V lost 11 bases and J lost 4, with 24 bases in between. CDR1 MDHEN and CDR2 SYDVKM come from the germline V gene. This CDR3 comprises 16 residues. CDR3 protein: CAGGGAPGRKYNEQFF. DNA for the CDR3: TGTGCCGGAGGCGGGGCACCGGGACGGAAATACAATGAGCAGTTCTTC.

This sequence joins TRBV5-1 and TRBJ2-5; 9 nucleotides match TRBD2. J was trimmed by 3 bases and V by 0 bases; bases with no gene match: 6. This CDR3 is 16 amino acids long. Germline CDR1 and CDR2: SGHRS and YFSETQ. CDR3 loop: CASSLEVSGGKETQYF. The CDR3 region has the DNA TGCGCCAGCAGCTTGGAGGTTAGCGGGGGCAAAGAGACCCAGTACTTC.

This clonotype was counted a few times. The chain combines TRBV11-1 with TRBJ2-5; D may be TRBD2 (6 bases). Looked up from germline, CDR1 is SGHAT and CDR2 is FQDESV (reference sequence). Deletions cut 2 bases from V and 1 base from J, with 14 bases between. CDR3 size: 16 residues. The CDR3, as DNA: TGTGCCAGCAGCTTAATGCCAGGGAGGATCCAAGAGACCCAGTACTTC. Protein sequence: CASSLMPGRIQETQYF.

The rearrangement links TRBV28 to TRBJ2-2; the D gene could be TRBD1 or TRBD2 (6 bases each). This CDR3 has 17 amino acids. The germline CDR1 and CDR2 sequences are MDHEN and SYDVKM. The V end was cut by 7 bases, the J end by 3 bases, with 21 bases between. Here the CDR3 reads CASTIPGGGAYTGELFF. As DNA, the CDR3 is TGTGCCAGCACCATCCCAGGAGGGGGAGCGTACACCGGGGAGCTGTTTTTT.

This clonotype has ten or more counts. V usage is TRBV10-3 and J usage is TRBJ2-1, with D tentatively TRBD2 (6 bases). Trimming cost V 10 bases and J 1 base, with 26 bases left between them. Germline assignment: CDR1 ENHRY and CDR2 SYGVKD. The CDR3 runs to 18 residues. In nucleotides, the CDR3 is TGTGCCACCGGGGGAGGTGGGGAGTTAATAATATCCTACAATGAGCAGTTCTTC. Protein sequence: CATGGGGELIISYNEQFF.

The chain links TRBV6-2 or TRBV6-3 to TRBJ1-2; D not certain. From germline, CDR1 is MNHEY and CDR2 SVGEGT. The germline V and J ends were trimmed by 6 bases and 8 bases, with 13 bases remaining between them. The CDR3 spans 12 residues. The CDR3 coding sequence is TGTGCCAGCAGCCCGACACCTAGAGGCTACACCTTC. Translated: CASSPTPRGYTF.

This clonotype was seen many times. The V and J genes are TRBV7-2 and TRBJ2-3; tentatively, D is TRBD1 (6 bases). The CDR3 extends over 16 amino acids. Germline lookup yields CDR1 SGHTA and CDR2 FQGNSA. The V end lost 0 bases, the J end lost 5 bases, and 15 bases lay between the germline ends. In nucleotides, the CDR3 is TGTGCCAGCAGCTTAGCTGCCAGGGGAGTGGGAGATACGCAGTATTTT. This codes for CASSLAARGVGDTQYF.

The V and J genes are TRBV9 and TRBJ1-2; D is ambiguous. This CDR3 comprises 15 residues. The germline CDR1 and CDR2 sequences are SGDLS and YYNGEE. The V end was cut by 3 bases, the J end by 6 bases, with 18 bases between. The CDR3 is CASSASGPSKDGYTF. Written as DNA, the CDR3 is TGTGCCAGCAGCGCCAGTGGTCCATCCAAAGATGGCTACACCTTC.

The chain links TRBV20-1 to TRBJ1-6; 7 bases line up with TRBD1. V gave up 6 bases and J gave up 10 bases; unmatched junction bases: 12. The CDR3 spans 14 residues. Germline CDR1 is DFQATT and CDR2 is SNEGSKA (reference sequence). CDR3 DNA sequence: TGCAGTGCCCGACAATTAACAGGGGAGTCACCCCTCCACTTT. It specifies CSARQLTGESPLHF.

The rearrangement links TRBV10-3 to TRBJ2-3, with D perhaps being TRBD1 or TRBD2 (5 bases each). The length of the CDR3 is 14 residues. Germline CDR1 is ENHRY and CDR2 is SYGVKD. V was trimmed by 4 bases and J by 5 bases, leaving 13 bases between them. The CDR3 DNA follows: TGTGCCATCAGTGCCCGGGACGGAGAAGATACGCAGTATTTT. Its translation: CAISARDGEDTQYF.

The genes are TRBV7-2 and TRBJ2-2; 9 bases agree with TRBD2. Germline CDR1 SGHTA, CDR2 FQGNSA. V was pared by 2 bases and J by 1 base, with 5 bases of the junction left unmatched. The length of the CDR3 is 17 residues. CDR3: CASSLISLAGNTGELFF. The CDR3 nucleotides are TGTGCCAGCAGCTTAATCTCACTAGCGGGGAACACCGGGGAGCTGTTTTTT. Complete variable domain (other parts from reference TRBV7-2 and TRBJ2-2): GAGVSQSPSNKVTEKGKDVELRCDPISGHTALYWYRQSLGQGLEFLIYFQGNSAPDKSGLPSDRFSAERTGGSVSTLTIQRTQQEDSAVYLCASSLISLAGNTGELFFGEGSRLTVL.

The chain joins TRBV2 to TRBJ2-7, with no clear D. V dropped 3 bases and J dropped 2 bases, with 5 bases sitting between them. The length of the CDR3 is 12 residues. Germline V gene sequence: CDR1 SNHLY, CDR2 FYNNEI. CDR3 loop: CASSELPYEQYF. The CDR3 DNA follows: TGTGCCAGCAGTGAGCTTCCCTACGAGCAGTACTTC. The whole variable domain, remainder taken from reference TRBV2 and TRBJ2-7, is EPEVTQTPSHQVTQMGQEVILRCVPISNHLYFYWYRQILGQKVEFLVSFYNNEISEKSEIFDDQFSVERPDGSNFTLKIRSTKLEDSAMYFCASSELPYEQYFGPGTRLTVT.

The chain has TRBV3-1 and TRBJ1-2; D ambiguous. Germline V lookup: CDR1 LGHDT, CDR2 YNNKEL (reference sequence). V dropped 1 base and J dropped 8 bases, with 11 bases sitting between them. The CDR3 is made up of 13 amino acids. CDR3 protein: CASSQGGVGGYTF. In DNA form, the CDR3 reads TGTGCCAGCAGCCAAGGTGGGGTAGGAGGCTACACCTTC.

In this sample, this clonotype turned up a few times. The gene calls are TRBV27 and TRBJ2-3; 7 bases align to TRBD2. Germline CDR1 is MNHEY and CDR2 is SMNVEV (reference sequence). CDR3 length equals 16 residues. V lost 5 bases, J lost 5 bases, and 13 bases stayed unmatched. The CDR3 is CASSPRSLAQEDTQYF. CDR3 bases: TGTGCCAGCAGTCCCCGTTCACTAGCGCAGGAAGATACGCAGTATTTT.

This clonotype was detected only a few times. The J gene is TRBJ1-2, the V gene TRBV12-3 or TRBV12-4, with 7 bases that match TRBD1. There are 14 residues in the CDR3. The V segment lost 5 bases and the J segment 4 bases; nucleotides outside the gene matches: 7. The DNA of the CDR3 is TGTGCCAGCAGTGTTGGACAGGCAGTCTATGGCTACACCTTC. Encoded protein: CASSVGQAVYGYTF.

The rearrangement links TRBV5-8 to TRBJ2-4; TRBD1 matches 7 bases. J lost 0 bases, V lost 4 bases, and 10 bases had no gene match. The length of the CDR3 is 17 residues. Germline lookup yields CDR1 SGHTS and CDR2 YDEGEE. The CDR3 spells CASSIGNRGIAKNIQYF. The CDR3 DNA reads as TGTGCCAGCAGCATCGGGAACAGGGGCATAGCCAAAAACATTCAGTACTTC.

This clonotype has just one count. This chain links TRBV29-1 with TRBJ2-1, with D perhaps TRBD2 (6 bases). This CDR3 is 11 amino acids long. CDR1 is SQVTM, CDR2 ANQGSEA, per germline. The V and J ends lost 7 bases and 3 bases respectively, with 7 bases between them. Here the CDR3 DNA reads TGCAGCGGGCGGGGCTACAATGAGCAGTTCTTC. Its protein is CSGRGYNEQFF.

This sequence joins TRBV7-3 and TRBJ2-1; the match to TRBD1 covers 9 bases. This CDR3 is built from 18 residues. From germline, CDR1 is SGHTA and CDR2 FQGTGA. After removal of 3 bases from V and 3 bases from J, the junction contained 12 bases not matched to a gene. The CDR3 loop is CASSFTGETGGVYNEQFF. CDR3 nucleotide sequence: TGTGCCAGCAGCTTCACGGGGGAGACAGGGGGTGTCTACAATGAGCAGTTCTTC. The entire variable domain, with the rest obtained from reference TRBV7-3 and TRBJ2-1, is as follows: GAGVSQTPSNKVTEKGKYVELRCDPISGHTALYWYRQSLGQGPEFLIYFQGTGAADDSGLPNDRFFAVRPEGSVSTLKIQRTERGDSAVYLCASSFTGETGGVYNEQFFGPGTRLTVL.

This clonotype turned up a few times. This rearrangement joins TRBV4-2 to TRBJ2-4; 12 bases match TRBD2. Per germline, CDR1 LGHNA and CDR2 YNFKEQ. The length of the CDR3 is 19 residues. V shed 0 bases, J shed 0 bases, and the junction held 6 bases outside the gene matches. CDR3 residues: CASSQDRLAGDIAKNIQYF. The CDR3, as DNA: TGTGCCAGCAGCCAAGATAGACTAGCGGGGGACATAGCCAAAAACATTCAGTACTTC.

The chain couples TRBV4-1 to TRBJ2-7; possible D gene TRBD1, 6 bases. This CDR3 has 14 residues. V lost 4 bases and J lost 6, with 16 bases in between. In germline, CDR1 is MGHRA, CDR2 YSYEKL. The CDR3 DNA reads TGCGCCAGCAGCCTTATTCCTACAGGGCTCGAGCAGTACTTC. Its translation is CASSLIPTGLEQYF.

The chain employs TRBV4-1 and TRBJ1-2, with D hard to call. Looked up from germline, CDR1 is MGHRA and CDR2 is YSYEKL. V dropped 0 bases and J dropped 4 bases, with 12 bases sitting between them. The CDR3 has 15 amino acids. CDR3 nucleotides: TGCGCCAGCAGCCAAGATGAATCTGCCTCCTATGGCTACACCTTC. It translates to CASSQDESASYGYTF.

This clonotype was counted between two and nine times. V usage is TRBV27 and J usage is TRBJ2-7; weak D call: TRBD2 (6 bases). Germline CDR1 and CDR2: MNHEY and SMNVEV (reference sequence). The CDR3 sequence is 13 residues long. The V gene lost 10 bases and the J gene lost 0 bases, with 13 bases spanning the gap. The chain's CDR3 is CAISPGLSYEQYF. The CDR3 DNA reads as TGTGCCATCTCGCCGGGACTCTCCTACGAGCAGTACTTC.

The V gene is TRBV29-1, the J gene TRBJ2-5; TRBD1 agrees at 8 bases. Germline assignment: CDR1 SQVTM and CDR2 ANQGSEA. This CDR3 spans 13 amino acids. J was trimmed by 3 bases and V by 7 bases; bases with no gene match: 7. The DNA for the CDR3 is TGCAGCGCCGGGACAGGCCTAGAAGAGACCCAGTACTTC. Its protein product is CSAGTGLEETQYF.

Comment on this clonotype: The junction shows a germline mismatch at one end, possibly a read error. This chain joins TRBV7-2 and TRBJ1-5, with 8 bases fitting TRBD1. Germline V gene sequence: CDR1 SGHTA, CDR2 FQGNSA. There are 15 residues in the CDR3. The CDR3 coding sequence is TGTGCCAGCACAGGGGGCAAAATCGGCAATCGGCCCCAGCATTTT. Amino acid sequence: CASTGGKIGNRPQHF. Drawing the rest from reference TRBV7-2 and TRBJ1-5, the complete variable domain is GAGVSQSPSNKVTEKGKDVELRCDPISGHTALYWYRQSLGQGLEFLIYFQGNSAPDKSGLPSDRFSAERTGGSVSTLTIQRTQQEDSAVYLCASTGGKIGNRPQHFGDGTRLSIL.

This clonotype appeared a single time. An end of the junction differs from the germline gene, which may be a read error. This chain uses TRBV5-1 with TRBJ2-7; no definite D call. The CDR3 spans 10 residues. CDR1 is SGHRS, CDR2 YFSETQ, per germline. The CDR3 DNA reads TGCGCCAGCAGCTCCTACGAGCGGTACTTC. Translating it yields CASSSYERYF.

This rearrangement joins TRBV19 to TRBJ2-4; 8 nucleotides align to TRBD1. The J call is uncertain, as TRBJ2-7 better fits the DNA end. The CDR3 runs to 14 residues. Germline V lookup: CDR1 LNHDA, CDR2 SQIVND (reference sequence). The CDR3 is CASSSQDRAGEQYF. The CDR3 nucleotides are TGTGCCAGTAGTTCTCAGGACAGGGCGGGCGAGCAGTACTTC.

The J gene is TRBJ1-2, the V gene TRBV10-3; no firm D call. V lost 2 bases and J lost 3, with 10 bases in between. The CDR3 covers 14 residues. The germline V gene encodes CDR1 ENHRY and CDR2 SYGVKD. The CDR3 spells CAISEERGDYGYTF. The CDR3 DNA reads TGTGCCATCAGTGAGGAGCGGGGTGACTATGGCTACACCTTC.

The chain is built from TRBV6-5 and TRBJ1-2, with 8 bases matching TRBD1. V lost 2 bases to trimming and J lost 4 bases; unmatched junction nucleotides: 12. Germline V gene sequence: CDR1 MNHEY, CDR2 SVGAGI. The CDR3 sequence is 17 residues long. The CDR3 sequence is CASSYRDRLSSLYGYTF. Written as DNA, the CDR3 is TGTGCCAGCAGTTACAGGGACAGGCTTTCTTCCCTCTATGGCTACACCTTC.

The rearrangement uses TRBV6-2 or TRBV6-3 and TRBJ2-7; D possibly corresponds to TRBD2 (7 bases). Germline V gives CDR1 MNHEY, CDR2 SVGEGT. V was trimmed by 0 bases and J by 3 bases, leaving 18 bases between them. The CDR3 runs 17 residues. The DNA of the CDR3 is TGTGCCAGCAGTTACTCATTGGCGGGAGAGGGGGTCTACGAGCAGTACTTC. Residues: CASSYSLAGEGVYEQYF.